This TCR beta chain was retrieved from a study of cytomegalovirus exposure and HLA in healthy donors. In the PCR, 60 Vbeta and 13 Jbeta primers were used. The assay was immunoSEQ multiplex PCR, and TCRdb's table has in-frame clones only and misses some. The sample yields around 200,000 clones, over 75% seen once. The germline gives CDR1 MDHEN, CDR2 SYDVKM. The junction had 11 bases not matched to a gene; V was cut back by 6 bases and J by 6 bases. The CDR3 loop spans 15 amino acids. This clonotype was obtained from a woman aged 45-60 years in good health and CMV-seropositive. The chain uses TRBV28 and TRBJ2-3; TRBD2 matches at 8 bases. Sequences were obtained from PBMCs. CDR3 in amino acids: CASRSPAGGRDTQYF. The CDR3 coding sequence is TGTGCCAGCAGAAGCCCGGCGGGGGGCCGGGATACGCAGTATTTT.